A selection of T cell receptor beta chains follows, all from one sample in a study of T cell changes during pregnancy in multiple sclerosis. Clones were sequenced by immunoSEQ multiplex PCR, and TCRdb holds only the in-frame ones, with some missing. The data hold 80,000 to 100,000 clones, with approximately 92% observed a single time. Sequencing was performed on peripheral blood, taken in the first trimester of pregnancy. The receptors derive from a female donor with multiple sclerosis, enrolled in a pregnancy study. The CDR3 runs from the conserved cysteine through the conserved F or W. Each record gives: V gene, clone size, CDR3 length, J gene, D gene, CDR3 protein, CDR3 DNA. D genes are given only for firm matches. Expanded clones are given a class, and other clones once, few, many or no size at all.

v_call: TRBV5-1
clone_size: once
cdr3_length: 16
j_call: TRBJ2-2
d_call: .
cdr3_aa: CASSFFGHEVTGELFF
cdr3_nt: TGCGCCAGCAGCTTTTTCGGACACGAGGTCACCGGGGAGCTGTTTTTT

v_call: TRBV25-1
clone_size: .
cdr3_length: 15
j_call: TRBJ1-1
d_call: .
cdr3_aa: CASSVAGVANTEAFF
cdr3_nt: TGTGCCAGCAGTGTCGCGGGGGTCGCGAACACTGAAGCTTTCTTT

v_call: TRBV6-1
clone_size: .
cdr3_length: 13
j_call: TRBJ1-5
d_call: .
cdr3_aa: CASSEERYQPQHF
cdr3_nt: TGTGCCAGCAGTGAAGAACGGTATCAGCCCCAGCATTTT

v_call: TRBV13
clone_size: .
cdr3_length: 13
j_call: TRBJ2-1
d_call: .
cdr3_aa: CASSLYRVNEQFF
cdr3_nt: TGTGCCAGCAGCTTATACAGGGTCAATGAGCAGTTCTTC

v_call: TRBV5-1
clone_size: .
cdr3_length: 15
j_call: TRBJ2-2
d_call: .
cdr3_aa: CASSLRASDTGELFF
cdr3_nt: TGCGCCAGCAGCTTAAGAGCGTCGGACACCGGGGAGCTGTTTTTT

v_call: TRBV9
clone_size: .
cdr3_length: 15
j_call: TRBJ2-7
d_call: .
cdr3_aa: CASSLEAGSSYEQYF
cdr3_nt: TGTGCCAGCAGCCTAGAAGCGGGTAGCTCCTACGAGCAGTACTTC

v_call: TRBV2
clone_size: .
cdr3_length: 16
j_call: TRBJ2-4
d_call: TRBD2
cdr3_aa: CASSEERLGGVDIQYF
cdr3_nt: TGTGCCAGCAGTGAAGAGAGGTTGGGGGGGGTGGACATTCAGTACTTC

v_call: TRBV4-3
clone_size: once
cdr3_length: 13
j_call: TRBJ2-1
d_call: .
cdr3_aa: CASSPHMDNEQFF
cdr3_nt: TGCGCCAGCAGCCCCCACATGGACAATGAGCAGTTCTTC

v_call: TRBV5-1
clone_size: .
cdr3_length: 14
j_call: TRBJ1-6
d_call: .
cdr3_aa: CASSPAGVNSPLHF
cdr3_nt: TGCGCCAGCAGCCCGGCGGGGGTTAATTCACCCCTCCACTTT

v_call: TRBV2
clone_size: .
cdr3_length: 13
j_call: TRBJ2-7
d_call: TRBD1
cdr3_aa: CASSGDRTYEQYF
cdr3_nt: TGTGCCAGCAGTGGGGACAGGACCTACGAGCAGTACTTC

v_call: TRBV29-1
clone_size: .
cdr3_length: 12
j_call: TRBJ1-1
d_call: .
cdr3_aa: CSVDSPSGEAFF
cdr3_nt: TGCAGCGTTGATAGCCCTTCGGGAGAAGCTTTCTTT

v_call: TRBV7-8
clone_size: .
cdr3_length: 16
j_call: TRBJ1-2
d_call: .
cdr3_aa: CASSSPGRDSNYGYTF
cdr3_nt: TGTGCCAGCAGCTCACCGGGACGGGACTCTAACTATGGCTACACCTTC

v_call: TRBV25-1
clone_size: .
cdr3_length: 17
j_call: TRBJ1-1
d_call: .
cdr3_aa: CASSEYMTVGEGTEAFF
cdr3_nt: TGTGCCAGCAGTGAATACATGACAGTTGGTGAAGGCACTGAAGCTTTCTTT

v_call: TRBV6-1
clone_size: .
cdr3_length: 13
j_call: TRBJ2-7
d_call: TRBD2
cdr3_aa: CASTLAGSYEQYF
cdr3_nt: TGTGCCAGCACTTTAGCGGGCTCCTACGAGCAGTACTTC

v_call: TRBV28
clone_size: .
cdr3_length: 16
j_call: TRBJ2-5
d_call: TRBD2
cdr3_aa: CASSSLRLASQETQYF
cdr3_nt: TGTGCCAGCAGTTCCCTACGACTAGCGAGTCAAGAGACCCAGTACTTC

v_call: TRBV27
clone_size: once
cdr3_length: 13
j_call: TRBJ2-7
d_call: TRBD1
cdr3_aa: CASSRDRSYEQYF
cdr3_nt: TGTGCCAGCAGTCGGGACAGGTCCTACGAGCAGTACTTC

v_call: TRBV2
clone_size: .
cdr3_length: 13
j_call: TRBJ2-1
d_call: .
cdr3_aa: CASTRGGYNEQFF
cdr3_nt: TGTGCCAGCACTCGTGGCGGATACAATGAGCAGTTCTTC

v_call: TRBV4-1
clone_size: .
cdr3_length: 16
j_call: TRBJ2-1
d_call: .
cdr3_aa: CASSQEKTSRLPEQFF
cdr3_nt: TGCGCCAGCAGCCAAGAAAAGACTAGTCGGTTGCCAGAGCAGTTCTTC

v_call: TRBV18
clone_size: .
cdr3_length: 12
j_call: TRBJ2-3
d_call: .
cdr3_aa: CASSLQEGPQYF
cdr3_nt: TGTGCCAGCTCACTCCAGGAGGGGCCGCAGTATTTT

v_call: TRBV9
clone_size: .
cdr3_length: 19
j_call: TRBJ1-2
d_call: TRBD1
cdr3_aa: CASSVGGDRGQRSYYGYTF
cdr3_nt: TGTGCCAGCAGCGTGGGGGGCGACAGGGGCCAACGTAGTTACTATGGCTACACCTTC

v_call: TRBV7-2
clone_size: .
cdr3_length: 12
j_call: TRBJ2-1
d_call: .
cdr3_aa: CASSPPGNEQFF
cdr3_nt: TGTGCCAGCAGCCCTCCGGGGAATGAGCAGTTCTTC

v_call: TRBV5-4
clone_size: .
cdr3_length: 15
j_call: TRBJ2-1
d_call: TRBD1
cdr3_aa: CASTPDRSSYNEQFF
cdr3_nt: TGTGCCAGCACCCCGGACAGGAGCTCCTACAATGAGCAGTTCTTC

v_call: TRBV27
clone_size: .
cdr3_length: 14
j_call: TRBJ2-1
d_call: TRBD2
cdr3_aa: CASSFAGGRNEQFF
cdr3_nt: TGTGCCAGCAGTTTCGCGGGAGGAAGGAATGAGCAGTTCTTC

v_call: TRBV7-2
clone_size: .
cdr3_length: 15
j_call: TRBJ2-7
d_call: TRBD2
cdr3_aa: CASSLLGGSGSEQYF
cdr3_nt: TGTGCCAGCAGCTTACTGGGCGGGAGCGGGTCCGAGCAGTACTTC

v_call: TRBV5-1
clone_size: .
cdr3_length: 14
j_call: TRBJ2-7
d_call: .
cdr3_aa: CASSLGLNSYEQYF
cdr3_nt: TGCGCCAGCAGCTTGGGCCTAAACTCCTACGAGCAGTACTTC

v_call: TRBV4-3
clone_size: .
cdr3_length: 17
j_call: TRBJ2-4
d_call: TRBD2
cdr3_aa: CASSQDRSGGAKNIQYF
cdr3_nt: TGCGCCAGCAGCCAAGATCGTTCCGGGGGGGCCAAAAACATTCAGTACTTC

v_call: TRBV7-9
clone_size: .
cdr3_length: 13
j_call: TRBJ2-1
d_call: TRBD1
cdr3_aa: CASSATTGDEQFF
cdr3_nt: TGTGCCAGCAGCGCTACGACAGGGGATGAGCAGTTCTTC

v_call: TRBV5-1
clone_size: .
cdr3_length: 20
j_call: TRBJ2-6
d_call: TRBD2
cdr3_aa: CASNYRGGGSPSSGANVLTF
cdr3_nt: TGCGCCAGCAACTACCGGGGGGGCGGGAGTCCCAGCTCTGGGGCCAACGTCCTGACTTTC

v_call: TRBV9
clone_size: few
cdr3_length: 14
j_call: TRBJ2-3
d_call: TRBD2
cdr3_aa: CASSVQAGADTQYF
cdr3_nt: TGTGCCAGCAGCGTACAAGCGGGAGCTGATACGCAGTATTTT

v_call: TRBV7-9
clone_size: .
cdr3_length: 15
j_call: TRBJ2-7
d_call: .
cdr3_aa: CASSSAGPDTAEQYF
cdr3_nt: TGTGCCAGCAGCTCCGCGGGGCCGGATACTGCCGAGCAGTACTTC

v_call: TRBV11-2
clone_size: once
cdr3_length: 13
j_call: TRBJ2-5
d_call: .
cdr3_aa: CASSFGQQETQYF
cdr3_nt: TGTGCCAGCAGCTTCGGACAGCAAGAGACCCAGTACTTC

v_call: TRBV5-1
clone_size: .
cdr3_length: 18
j_call: TRBJ2-2
d_call: TRBD1
cdr3_aa: CASRQTEKGQGIWGELFF
cdr3_nt: TGCGCCAGCAGACAAACGGAAAAGGGACAGGGGATTTGGGGGGAGCTGTTTTTT